Listed below are T cell receptor beta chains from one sample, sequenced in a study of blood T cell repertoires in COVID-19. Assay: immunoSEQ multiplex PCR; the TCRdb copy retains only in-frame clones and omits some. The table lists 310,000 or so clones, 89% of them singletons. The sequenced sample was PBMCs or T cells enriched from blood (not recorded which). Receptors originate from a woman between 35 and 50 years old who had recovered from COVID-19. Each CDR3 is given with its conserved first and last residue. D genes are given only for firm matches. Size is omitted from some rows. Given values are once, few, many or a class for expanded clones.

>TRBV12-5|-|TRBD1|TRBJ2-7
TGTGCTAGTGGTTTGAGCAGGGGGTGGGAGCAGTACTTC
CASGLSRGWEQYF
>TRBV7-9|-|-|TRBJ1-2
TGTGCCAGCAGCTTATTGGTGGGCTCGGCCTATGGCTACACCTTC
CASSLLVGSAYGYTF
>TRBV27|-|-|TRBJ2-7
TGTGCCAGCATCTATTACGAGCAGTACTTC
CASIYYEQYF
>TRBV5-4|-|TRBD1|TRBJ1-4
TGTGCCAGCAGCTTGGGGTCAGGGGGTGTTGAAAAACTGTTTTTT
CASSLGSGGVEKLFF
>TRBV7-2|-|TRBD2|TRBJ2-1
TGTGCCAGCAGCTCTACTAGCGGGAATTGGAATGAGCAGTTCTTC
CASSSTSGNWNEQFF
>TRBV27|few|-|TRBJ2-7
TGTGCCAGCAGTTTAAGCGGGACAGGCCACGAGCAGTACTTC
CASSLSGTGHEQYF
>TRBV10-3|-|TRBD2|TRBJ2-3
TGTGCCATCAGTGATAGTCGGCTAGCGGGACTCACAGATACGCAGTATTTT
CAISDSRLAGLTDTQYF
>TRBV28|-|-|TRBJ2-7
TGTGCCAGCAGCACACAGGGTAGCTCCTACGAGCAGTACTTC
CASSTQGSSYEQYF
>TRBV7-2|-|-|TRBJ2-5
TGTGCCAGCAGCCTACAAGAGACCCAGTACTTC
CASSLQETQYF
>TRBV20-1|-|-|TRBJ2-7
TGCAGTGCTAGCGGGTACGAGCAGTACTTC
CSASGYEQYF
>TRBV19|-|TRBD1|TRBJ1-2
TGTGCCAGTTGGGAGGGGACAGGGCGGTATGGCTACACCTTC
CASWEGTGRYGYTF
>TRBV24-1|-|-|TRBJ1-4
TGTGCCACCAGTGATTTGCGGGGGGAGGGGAATGAAAAACTGTTTTTT
CATSDLRGEGNEKLFF
>TRBV14|-|-|TRBJ2-7
TGTGCCAGCAGTCAGCACAGGTTCGGAGAGCAGTACTTC
CASSQHRFGEQYF
>TRBV7-9|few|-|TRBJ1-5
TGTGCCAGCAGCCCCGACGGAGATCAGCCCCAGCATTTT
CASSPDGDQPQHF
>TRBV2|-|TRBD1|TRBJ2-7
TGTGCCAGCAGTGAAGTTGGACAGGGGCCCTTTTCCGACGAGCAGTACTTC
CASSEVGQGPFSDEQYF
>TRBV6-4|-|TRBD2|TRBJ2-1
TGTGCCAGCAGTGATGAACTAGCGGGAGAGTCAAACAATGAGCAGTTCTTC
CASSDELAGESNNEQFF
>TRBV5-1|-|TRBD1|TRBJ2-6
TGCGCCAGCAGCTTGGGGAGGACAGGGAAGGGCTCTGGGGCCAACGTCCTGACTTTC
CASSLGRTGKGSGANVLTF
>TRBV2|-|TRBD2|TRBJ2-3
TGTGCCAGCCTGGGGCTAGCGGGAGGTACAGATACGCAGTATTTT
CASLGLAGGTDTQYF
>TRBV19|-|-|TRBJ1-2
TGTGCCATTCAAATCGGGTATGGCTACACCTTC
CAIQIGYGYTF
>TRBV11-2|-|TRBD2|TRBJ2-7
TGTGCCAGCAGCTTAAGCCTAGCGGCATCCTACGAGCAGTACTTC
CASSLSLAASYEQYF
>TRBV7-2|-|TRBD2|TRBJ2-5
TGTGCCAGCAGCTTTAGCGGGCAGCAAGAGACCCAGTACTTC
CASSFSGQQETQYF
>TRBV9|-|-|TRBJ2-5
TGTGCCAGCAGCGTAGCGGGGGGCGAGGTAGAGACCCAGTACTTC
CASSVAGGEVETQYF
>TRBV4-3|-|-|TRBJ1-6
TGCGCCAGCAGCCAAGAGTTGGACTGGGGGCGATCACCCCTCCACTTT
CASSQELDWGRSPLHF
>TRBV29-1|-|-|TRBJ1-2
TGCAGCATACCCAGGGATGGCGGCTACACCTTC
CSIPRDGGYTF
>TRBV2|-|TRBD2|TRBJ2-7
TGTGCCAGCAGTGAACCCTCCGACGGACTAGCGGTATACGAGCAGTACTTC
CASSEPSDGLAVYEQYF
>TRBV5-1|-|-|TRBJ2-5
TGCGCCAGCAGCCCGGGTGGATCCCAAGGAGAGACCCAGTACTTC
CASSPGGSQGETQYF
>TRBV11-2|-|-|TRBJ1-5
TGTGCCAGCAGCCCGCTTGGGGGGGCCAGCAATCAGCCCCAGCATTTT
CASSPLGGASNQPQHF
>TRBV3-1/TRBV3-2|-|-|TRBJ2-2
TGTGCCAGCAGCCAAGACAGGGGCACCGGGGAGCTGTTTTTT
CASSQDRGTGELFF
>TRBV30|-|-|TRBJ1-1
TGTGCCTGGAGGCGGGGGCTGAACACTGAAGCTTTCTTT
CAWRRGLNTEAFF
>TRBV9|-|TRBD1|TRBJ2-2
TGTGCCAGCAGCGTGAGAAACCGGGACAGGGTCTCCACCGGGGAGCTGTTTTTT
CASSVRNRDRVSTGELFF
>TRBV7-2|-|TRBD2|TRBJ2-1
TGTGCCAGCAGGGAGCGGGGGGGCACCTACAATGAGCAGTTCTTC
CASRERGGTYNEQFF
>TRBV7-2|once|TRBD1|TRBJ2-7
TGTGCCAGCAGCCCTAGGGGGACAGGGGCATTATACGAGCAGTACTTC
CASSPRGTGALYEQYF
>TRBV18|-|-|TRBJ2-5
TGTGCCAGCTCACCATTGGACAGCCAAGAGACCCAGTACTTC
CASSPLDSQETQYF
>TRBV15|-|-|TRBJ2-7
TGTGCCACCGGGAGGCCGGGCAGGGGGGACTACGAGCAGTACTTC
CATGRPGRGDYEQYF
>TRBV30|-|TRBD1|TRBJ1-2
TGTGCCTGGAGTAAGACAGGGGACTATGGCTACACCTTC
CAWSKTGDYGYTF
>TRBV2|-|-|TRBJ1-1
TGTGCCAGCAGTGAATCCCTCCCCCTGAACACTGAAGCTTTCTTT
CASSESLPLNTEAFF